The present TCR beta chain was sequenced within a study of T cells in Graves' hyperthyroidism and ophthalmopathy. Across the whole study: Peripheral blood was secured at the point of initial diagnosis, before any treatment. General study results and limits: The authors' 13 V-J model separated ophthalmopathy from stable hyperthyroidism.

In its sample, this clonotype was seen many times. The antigen is unknown. At one of its ends the junction is not consistent with the germline gene, which may arise from a read error. The source material, RNA transcripts, was used to amplify TCR beta CDR3 regions. The HTBI set primed first-round TCR CDR3 RT-PCR. One entry per CDR3 protein, called by TCRdb with MiXCR from the multiplex PCR reads. The sample records a few hundred thousand distinct CDR3 sequences, more than 13% being singletons. In patients aged 18 to 65, hyperthyroidism was newly diagnosed, with duration under 2 months. The CDR3 runs 12 residues. CDR1 is SGHRS and CDR2 is YFSETQ in the germline V gene.

The gene calls are TRBV5-1 and TRBJ2-3; D is unclear. This clonotype was sampled from a woman aged 30 to 39 with Graves' hyperthyroidism. Sequences were obtained from blood. The CDR3 bases are TGTGCCAGCAGCTTTGGGCCAGATACGCAGTATTTT. The encoded protein is CASSFGPDTQYF.